Below, 11 T cell receptor beta chains from the same sample are listed, as sequenced in a study of naive and memory T cell subsets. The beta constant-region primer was an equimolar mix of two oligonucleotides covering TRBC1 and TRBC2. The ligated cDNA underwent four PCR rounds using SP2 and nested alpha and beta constant-region primers. TCRdb reanalysed the UMI-ligation and nested PCR reads using MiXCR and keeps one entry per CDR3 protein. The data contain about 120,000 distinct CDR3 sequences, about 36% of them singletons. The sample was central memory CD4+ T cells from blood. The receptors derive from a human donor in good health.

The gene calls are TRBV6-6 and TRBJ2-7, with D perhaps TRBD2 (5 bases). Trimming removed 5 bases at V and 4 bases at J, with 6 bases between. The CDR3 runs to 11 residues. CDR1 MNHNY and CDR2 SVGAGI come from the germline V gene (reference sequence). The CDR3 region has the DNA TGTGCCAGCAGTCGGGAATACGAGCAGTACTTC. Its protein product is CASSREYEQYF.

This clonotype has just one count. The chain uses TRBV20-1 and TRBJ2-6; 8 nucleotides match TRBD1. The ends lost 4 bases at V and 1 base at J; junction bases unmatched: 6. CDR1 is DFQATT, CDR2 SNEGSKA, per germline (reference sequence). This CDR3 contains 16 residues. The CDR3 DNA follows: TGCAGTGCTATAGCACAGGGGGTGTCTGGGGCCAACGTCCTGACTTTC. It translates to CSAIAQGVSGANVLTF.

The rearrangement uses TRBV29-1 and TRBJ2-4; possible D gene TRBD1, 5 bases. CDR3 length: 13 residues. Per the germline V gene, CDR1 is SQVTM and CDR2 is ANQGSEA. Trimming took off 4 bases at V and 8 bases at J, with 15 bases between the two ends. The CDR3 nucleotides read TGCAGCGTTGGTCAGGGCATAGGGGACATTCAGTACTTC. Protein product: CSVGQGIGDIQYF.

This clonotype was seen repeatedly, ten times or more. The chain has TRBV9 and TRBJ1-4; 8 positions match TRBD1. The CDR3 is 15 residues long. Germline CDR1 reads SGDLS; CDR2 reads YYNGEE. Unmatched junction bases numbered 7, after V lost 2 bases and J lost 7 bases. The chain's CDR3 is CASSVRQGSGEKLFF. CDR3 coding DNA: TGTGCCAGCAGCGTGCGACAGGGGTCGGGTGAAAAACTGTTTTTT.

The rearrangement joins TRBV7-6 to TRBJ2-3; D is possibly TRBD2 (5 bases). Germline V CDR1 and CDR2: SGHVS, FNYEAQ. Trimming took 5 bases from V and 3 from J, leaving 18 bases between them. CDR3 size: 16 residues. In nucleotides, the CDR3 is TGTGCCAGCAGCCCCCAGAGGGAACGAAATACAGATACGCAGTATTTT. Amino acid sequence: CASSPQRERNTDTQYF.

In this sample, this clonotype turned up a few times. V usage is TRBV20-1 and J usage is TRBJ1-5; TRBD1 is a possible D gene (6 bases). The CDR3 has 13 residues. Germline V lookup: CDR1 DFQATT, CDR2 SNEGSKA (reference sequence). This CDR3 is CSGTGADNQPQHF. The CDR3 region has the DNA TGCAGCGGCACGGGGGCCGACAATCAGCCCCAGCATTTT.

The chain combines TRBV28 with TRBJ2-5, with TRBD2 matching over 9 bases. The germline V gene has CDR1 MDHEN and CDR2 SYDVKM. CDR3 length: 14 amino acids. V was clipped by 3 bases and J by 3 bases; unmatched bases: 2. Here the CDR3 reads CASSLTSGEETQYF. CDR3 sequence (DNA): TGTGCCAGCAGTTTGACTAGCGGAGAAGAGACCCAGTACTTC.

As DNA, the CDR3 is TGCAGCGCCAGCCTGGGGAGCCTTGCCTACGAGCAGTACTTC. Residues: CSASLGSLAYEQYF. The gene calls are TRBV29-1 and TRBJ2-7; a possible D gene is TRBD2 (5 bases). Germline CDR1 reads SQVTM; CDR2 reads ANQGSEA. This CDR3 is 14 amino acids long. V lost 7 bases and J 2 bases, leaving 18 bases between the germline ends.

CDR3 loop: CASSQETSGSSYEQYF. CDR3 DNA sequence: TGTGCCAGCAGCCAAGAGACATCCGGCAGCTCCTACGAGCAGTACTTC. V is TRBV7-2 and J is TRBJ2-7; D not resolved. The CDR3 has 16 amino acids. Germline V gives CDR1 SGHTA, CDR2 FQGNSA. V lost 5 bases and J 0 bases, leaving 17 bases between the germline ends.

This clonotype showed up just a few times. The chain joins TRBV6-6 to TRBJ2-2; D could derive from TRBD1 or TRBD2 (5 bases each). The CDR3 runs to 11 residues. Germline CDR1 reads MNHNY; CDR2 reads SVGAGI (reference sequence). Deletions cut 2 bases from V and 15 bases from J, with 10 bases between. The DNA of the CDR3 is TGTGCCAGCAGTTACACCGGGACGGTGTTTTTT. As protein: CASSYTGTVFF.

This clonotype was counted many times. This sequence joins TRBV28 and TRBJ1-1; D is possibly TRBD1 (6 bases). Germline V gives CDR1 MDHEN, CDR2 SYDVKM. This CDR3 contains 15 residues. V gave up 6 bases and J gave up 1 base, with 15 bases separating them. The DNA for the CDR3 is TGTGCCAGCAGCTCCGCTGGACAGACGAACACTGAAGCTTTCTTT. Its protein is CASSSAGQTNTEAFF.